This TCR beta chain is from a study of cytomegalovirus exposure and HLA in healthy donors. Use of 60 Vbeta and 13 Jbeta primers characterized the PCR. TCRdb's copy holds only in-frame clones and misses some; the assay was immunoSEQ multiplex PCR. The sample consists of approximately 170,000 clones, around 72% of them appearing once. The germline CDR1 and CDR2 sequences are MGHRA and YSYEKL. This CDR3 is 17 amino acids long. Trimming removed 4 bases at V and 0 bases at J, with 19 bases between. The J gene is TRBJ2-7, the V gene TRBV4-1; perhaps TRBD1 as D (6 bases). Sequenced: PBMCs. The receptor's source is a man in his fifties or sixties in good health and CMV-seronegative. The CDR3 is CASSRQAGQTSSYEQYF. The CDR3 DNA reads TGCGCCAGCAGCCGGCAGGCCGGACAGACGAGCTCCTACGAGCAGTACTTC.